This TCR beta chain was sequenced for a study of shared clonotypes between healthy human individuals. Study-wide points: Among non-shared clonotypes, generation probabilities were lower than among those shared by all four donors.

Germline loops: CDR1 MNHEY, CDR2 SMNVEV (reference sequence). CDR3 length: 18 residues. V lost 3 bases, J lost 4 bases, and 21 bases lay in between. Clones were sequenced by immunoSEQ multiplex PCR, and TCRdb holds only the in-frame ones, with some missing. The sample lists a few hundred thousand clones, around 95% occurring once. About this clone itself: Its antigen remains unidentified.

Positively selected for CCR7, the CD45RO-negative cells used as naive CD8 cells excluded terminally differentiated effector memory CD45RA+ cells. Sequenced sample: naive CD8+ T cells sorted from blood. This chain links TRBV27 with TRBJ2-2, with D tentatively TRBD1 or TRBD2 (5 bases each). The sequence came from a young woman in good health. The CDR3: CASSFGIVGTGLTGELFF. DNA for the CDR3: TGTGCCAGCAGTTTTGGCATCGTCGGGACGGGGCTCACCGGGGAGCTGTTTTTT.